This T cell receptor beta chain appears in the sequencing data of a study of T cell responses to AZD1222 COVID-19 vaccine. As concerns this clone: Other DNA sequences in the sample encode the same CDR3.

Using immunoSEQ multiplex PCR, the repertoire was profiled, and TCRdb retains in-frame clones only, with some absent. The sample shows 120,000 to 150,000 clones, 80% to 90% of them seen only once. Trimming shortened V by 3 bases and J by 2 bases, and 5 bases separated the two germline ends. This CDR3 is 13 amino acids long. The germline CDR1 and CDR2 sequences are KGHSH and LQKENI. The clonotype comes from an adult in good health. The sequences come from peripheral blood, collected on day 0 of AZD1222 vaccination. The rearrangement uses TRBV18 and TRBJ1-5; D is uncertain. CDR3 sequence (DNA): TGTGCCAGCTCACCGGGTGGCAATCAGCCCCAGCATTTT. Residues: CASSPGGNQPQHF.